The source of this TCR beta chain is a study of blood T cell repertoires in COVID-19. Only in-frame clones appear in the TCRdb table, and some are missing; sequencing was by immunoSEQ multiplex PCR. The table records about 220,000 clones, about four fifths of them present only once. Material for sequencing was PBMCs or T cells enriched from blood (not recorded which). This TCR was recovered from a woman in her thirties or forties with acute COVID-19.

The DNA for the CDR3 is TGCGCCAGCAGCTTGGTCGCTACGGGGACTGAAGCTTTCTTT. Amino acid sequence: CASSLVATGTEAFF. The V and J genes are TRBV5-1 and TRBJ1-1, with D unclear. The CDR3 covers 14 residues. V lost 0 bases and J 5 bases, leaving 11 bases between the germline ends. In germline, CDR1 is SGHRS, CDR2 YFSETQ.